The rows below give T cell receptor beta chains drawn from one sample of a study of blood T cell repertoires in COVID-19. The protocol was immunoSEQ multiplex PCR, while the TCRdb copy is restricted to in-frame clones and leaves out a portion. Of some 75,000 clones in the sample, 80% were seen once. Sequencing input: peripheral blood. Every receptor here comes from a man in his fifties with COVID-19, enrolled during active disease. Both conserved end residues are part of each CDR3. D genes are given only for firm matches. Clone size is stated in some rows and not others, as once, few, many or a class when expanded.

j_gene: TRBJ1-2; abundance: .; d_gene: TRBD1; v_gene: TRBV6-2/TRBV6-3; CDR3nt: TGTGCCAGCAGTTACGGGGGACAGGGGGCTCGCTCCTATGGCTACACCTTC; CDR3aa: CASSYGGQGARSYGYTF
j_gene: TRBJ2-2; abundance: .; d_gene: TRBD2; v_gene: TRBV19; CDR3nt: TGTGCCAGTACCTTCGGGATAGCGGGAGGTCGGAACACCGGGGAGCTGTTTTTT; CDR3aa: CASTFGIAGGRNTGELFF
j_gene: TRBJ2-7; abundance: .; d_gene: TRBD2; v_gene: TRBV4-1; CDR3nt: TGCGCCAGCAGCCAAGGGGGAGCGGGAGTCTACGAGCAGTACTTC; CDR3aa: CASSQGGAGVYEQYF
j_gene: TRBJ1-3; abundance: once; d_gene: .; v_gene: TRBV18; CDR3nt: TGTGCCAGCTCACCCCCCGCTGCCCCGAGGGTCACCATATATTTT; CDR3aa: CASSPPAAPRVTIYF
j_gene: TRBJ2-3; abundance: once; d_gene: TRBD2; v_gene: TRBV4-2; CDR3nt: TGTGCCAGCAGCCTCCGTAGCGGGAGGAGTATATTAGACACAGATACGCAGTATTTT; CDR3aa: CASSLRSGRSILDTDTQYF
j_gene: TRBJ1-2; abundance: few; d_gene: .; v_gene: TRBV30; CDR3nt: TGTGCCTGGAGTGGGCTTTATGGCTACACCTTC; CDR3aa: CAWSGLYGYTF
j_gene: TRBJ2-1; abundance: .; d_gene: TRBD2; v_gene: TRBV24-1; CDR3nt: TGTGCCACCAGTGAGACACTAGCGGGGACTGCCCTCGGTGAGCAGTTCTTC; CDR3aa: CATSETLAGTALGEQFF
j_gene: TRBJ2-1; abundance: .; d_gene: TRBD1; v_gene: TRBV19; CDR3nt: TGTGCCAGCACAAATATTGACAGGGGCCTATACAATGAGCAGTTCTTC; CDR3aa: CASTNIDRGLYNEQFF
j_gene: TRBJ2-7; abundance: .; d_gene: TRBD2; v_gene: TRBV27; CDR3nt: TGTGCCAGCCGGGAGCTGCAAGCGGGAGCAAGCGAGCAGTACTTC; CDR3aa: CASRELQAGASEQYF
j_gene: TRBJ2-3; abundance: .; d_gene: .; v_gene: TRBV2; CDR3nt: TGTGCCAGCAGTCCTACGGGGGAGCAGTATTTT; CDR3aa: CASSPTGEQYF
j_gene: TRBJ2-7; abundance: .; d_gene: .; v_gene: TRBV29-1; CDR3nt: TGCAGCGTTGGACAGGTCTACGAGCAGTACTTC; CDR3aa: CSVGQVYEQYF
j_gene: TRBJ1-1; abundance: .; d_gene: .; v_gene: TRBV28; CDR3nt: TGTGCCAGCAGTTCCCGGCAGTGGACAGACACTGAAGCTTTCTTT; CDR3aa: CASSSRQWTDTEAFF
j_gene: TRBJ2-3; abundance: .; d_gene: .; v_gene: TRBV7-2; CDR3nt: TGTGCCAGCAGGCCCGGGACTAGCACAGATACGCAGTATTTT; CDR3aa: CASRPGTSTDTQYF
j_gene: TRBJ2-7; abundance: .; d_gene: TRBD2; v_gene: TRBV4-1; CDR3nt: TGCGCCAGCAGCCAATCCGGGACTAGCGGATTCTACGAGCAGTACTTC; CDR3aa: CASSQSGTSGFYEQYF
j_gene: TRBJ1-1; abundance: .; d_gene: .; v_gene: TRBV12-3/TRBV12-4; CDR3nt: TGTGCCAGCAGTTCAGACATGAACACTGAAGCTTTCTTT; CDR3aa: CASSSDMNTEAFF
j_gene: TRBJ2-7; abundance: .; d_gene: TRBD1; v_gene: TRBV19; CDR3nt: TGTGCCAGTAGTACAACAGGGGCCTACGAGCAGTACTTC; CDR3aa: CASSTTGAYEQYF
j_gene: TRBJ1-5; abundance: few; d_gene: .; v_gene: TRBV19; CDR3nt: TGTGCCAGTAGTATAGTAGGGGTGGGCAATCAGCCCCAGCATTTT; CDR3aa: CASSIVGVGNQPQHF
j_gene: TRBJ1-1; abundance: .; d_gene: TRBD1; v_gene: TRBV27; CDR3nt: TGTGCCAGCAGTTTATCGTGGGGACAGGGACACACTGAAGCTTTCTTT; CDR3aa: CASSLSWGQGHTEAFF
j_gene: TRBJ2-1; abundance: .; d_gene: TRBD2; v_gene: TRBV30; CDR3nt: TGTGCCTGGATTTACAAAGGGCTAGCGGGAGTCAATGAGCAGTTCTTC; CDR3aa: CAWIYKGLAGVNEQFF
j_gene: TRBJ1-6; abundance: .; d_gene: TRBD1; v_gene: TRBV6-2/TRBV6-3; CDR3nt: TGTGCCAGCAGCCGGGGACAGTCCTATAATTCACCCCTCCACTTT; CDR3aa: CASSRGQSYNSPLHF
j_gene: TRBJ2-3; abundance: .; d_gene: .; v_gene: TRBV7-3; CDR3nt: TGTGCCAGCAGCTTACTAGGGGCAGATACGCAGTATTTT; CDR3aa: CASSLLGADTQYF
j_gene: TRBJ1-6; abundance: .; d_gene: .; v_gene: TRBV19; CDR3nt: TGTGCCACCAGGACAGTAAATTCACCCCTCCACTTT; CDR3aa: CATRTVNSPLHF
j_gene: TRBJ2-6; abundance: few; d_gene: TRBD1; v_gene: TRBV7-3; CDR3nt: TGTGCCAGCAGCCCCCGAGACAGGGTAGGCACTGGGGCCAACGTCCTGACTTTC; CDR3aa: CASSPRDRVGTGANVLTF
j_gene: TRBJ1-2; abundance: medium-sized; d_gene: TRBD1; v_gene: TRBV27; CDR3nt: TGTGCCAGCTACGGCGACAGGGTCTATGGCTACACCTTC; CDR3aa: CASYGDRVYGYTF
j_gene: TRBJ2-3; abundance: .; d_gene: TRBD1; v_gene: TRBV9; CDR3nt: TGTGCCAGTCAACAGGGGGCAAGCACAGATACGCAGTATTTT; CDR3aa: CASQQGASTDTQYF
j_gene: TRBJ2-3; abundance: .; d_gene: TRBD2; v_gene: TRBV6-5; CDR3nt: TGTGCCAGCAGACTAGCGGGAGGGCCAGATACGCAGTATTTT; CDR3aa: CASRLAGGPDTQYF
j_gene: TRBJ2-4; abundance: .; d_gene: TRBD2; v_gene: TRBV6-2/TRBV6-3; CDR3nt: TGTGCCAGCAGTTACTCCTCGGGGGGGGGAACCAAAAACATTCAGTACTTC; CDR3aa: CASSYSSGGGTKNIQYF
j_gene: TRBJ1-2; abundance: .; d_gene: TRBD1; v_gene: TRBV5-8; CDR3nt: TGTGCCAGCAGCGCCACACAGGGGCTCCTATCTAACTATGGCTACACCTTC; CDR3aa: CASSATQGLLSNYGYTF
j_gene: TRBJ2-1; abundance: .; d_gene: TRBD2; v_gene: TRBV11-3; CDR3nt: TGTGCCAGCAGCTTAGGACTAGCGGCTAATGAGCAGTTCTTC; CDR3aa: CASSLGLAANEQFF
j_gene: TRBJ2-7; abundance: .; d_gene: .; v_gene: TRBV5-4; CDR3nt: TGTGCCAGCAGCCTACCACCGAACTACGAGCAGTACTTC; CDR3aa: CASSLPPNYEQYF
j_gene: TRBJ2-3; abundance: .; d_gene: .; v_gene: TRBV7-2; CDR3nt: TGTGCCAGCAGCTTAGCGGACTATCCGGGACGCAAAAATCGGGCAGATACGCAGTATTTT; CDR3aa: CASSLADYPGRKNRADTQYF
j_gene: TRBJ2-2; abundance: few; d_gene: TRBD1; v_gene: TRBV19; CDR3nt: TGTGCCAGTAGTATCATCGGGACAGGGTACACCGGGGAGCTGTTTTTT; CDR3aa: CASSIIGTGYTGELFF
j_gene: TRBJ2-7; abundance: .; d_gene: TRBD2; v_gene: TRBV3-1/TRBV3-2; CDR3nt: TGTGCCAGCAGCCAAGTTCAGGGAGCGGGGGGCGAGCAGTACTTC; CDR3aa: CASSQVQGAGGEQYF
j_gene: TRBJ1-1; abundance: .; d_gene: .; v_gene: TRBV6-5; CDR3nt: TGTGCCAGCAGTAAAACATTGAACACTGAAGCTTTCTTT; CDR3aa: CASSKTLNTEAFF
j_gene: TRBJ2-7; abundance: .; d_gene: .; v_gene: TRBV28; CDR3nt: TGTGCCAGCAGTTTAACACAGTCTCCAGAGCAGTACTTC; CDR3aa: CASSLTQSPEQYF
j_gene: TRBJ2-1; abundance: .; d_gene: TRBD2; v_gene: TRBV7-3; CDR3nt: TGTGCCAGCAGCTCCCGTGCTAGCGGGAGAGTTTTGAATGAGCAGTTCTTC; CDR3aa: CASSSRASGRVLNEQFF
j_gene: TRBJ2-5; abundance: .; d_gene: .; v_gene: TRBV2; CDR3nt: TGTGCCAGCTCAGGGGAAGAGACCCAGTACTTC; CDR3aa: CASSGEETQYF
j_gene: TRBJ2-2; abundance: few; d_gene: .; v_gene: TRBV13; CDR3nt: TGTGCCAGCAGCTTAGACAGGGCAGCCGCCGGGGAGCTGTTTTTT; CDR3aa: CASSLDRAAAGELFF
j_gene: TRBJ2-1; abundance: .; d_gene: .; v_gene: TRBV11-1; CDR3nt: TGTGCCAGCAGCTTAGCGCTAAATAATGAGCAGTTCTTC; CDR3aa: CASSLALNNEQFF
j_gene: TRBJ2-7; abundance: .; d_gene: .; v_gene: TRBV5-5; CDR3nt: TGTGCCAGCAGCTTGGTGTGGTCACAGACGGTCTCCTACGAGCAGTACTTC; CDR3aa: CASSLVWSQTVSYEQYF
j_gene: TRBJ1-1; abundance: .; d_gene: .; v_gene: TRBV5-4; CDR3nt: TGTGCCAGCAGCTCCGGCGGGAGGGTGGGCACTGAAGCTTTCTTT; CDR3aa: CASSSGGRVGTEAFF
j_gene: TRBJ1-1; abundance: few; d_gene: TRBD1; v_gene: TRBV18; CDR3nt: TGTGCCAGCTCACAAGGGACAGGGGACACTGAAGCTTTCTTT; CDR3aa: CASSQGTGDTEAFF
j_gene: TRBJ2-7; abundance: .; d_gene: TRBD1; v_gene: TRBV19; CDR3nt: TGTGCCAGTAGTATAGGGCCCGACGGGACAGGGCTTAGAGAGCAGTACTTC; CDR3aa: CASSIGPDGTGLREQYF
j_gene: TRBJ2-1; abundance: .; d_gene: TRBD1; v_gene: TRBV19; CDR3nt: TGTGCCAGTAGTATGGACAGGGGAGCGGGCAGTTACAATGAGCAGTTCTTC; CDR3aa: CASSMDRGAGSYNEQFF
j_gene: TRBJ2-7; abundance: .; d_gene: .; v_gene: TRBV11-2; CDR3nt: TGTGCCAGCAGCTTAGGTCGGGGAGTCTACGAGCAGTACTTC; CDR3aa: CASSLGRGVYEQYF
j_gene: TRBJ2-2; abundance: .; d_gene: TRBD1; v_gene: TRBV6-5; CDR3nt: TGTGCCAGCAGTACAGGGGGGAGGGAGCTGTTTTTT; CDR3aa: CASSTGGRELFF
j_gene: TRBJ2-7; abundance: .; d_gene: TRBD2; v_gene: TRBV7-2; CDR3nt: TGTGCCAGCAGTTATACTAGCGGGAGGGTCTACGAGCAGTACTTC; CDR3aa: CASSYTSGRVYEQYF
j_gene: TRBJ2-7; abundance: .; d_gene: TRBD2; v_gene: TRBV7-9; CDR3nt: TGTGCCAGCAGCTTTCCGGGAGGAGGCGAGCAGTACTTC; CDR3aa: CASSFPGGGEQYF
j_gene: TRBJ1-2; abundance: once; d_gene: TRBD1; v_gene: TRBV5-6; CDR3nt: TGTGCCAGCAGCTATCTGACAGGGGCCACTAACTATGGCTACACCTTC; CDR3aa: CASSYLTGATNYGYTF
j_gene: TRBJ2-7; abundance: few; d_gene: TRBD1; v_gene: TRBV6-2/TRBV6-3; CDR3nt: TGTGCCAGCAGTTACTCCAAGGGGACAGTGGGGCACGAGCAGTACTTC; CDR3aa: CASSYSKGTVGHEQYF
j_gene: TRBJ1-1; abundance: .; d_gene: TRBD1; v_gene: TRBV2; CDR3nt: TGTGCCAGCAGTGAAAGGGGGCCTCGACAGGGGGACACTGAAGCTTTCTTT; CDR3aa: CASSERGPRQGDTEAFF
j_gene: TRBJ2-1; abundance: .; d_gene: TRBD1; v_gene: TRBV6-4; CDR3nt: TGTGCCAGCAGTCCTGACAGGGATGGCTACAATGAGCAGTTCTTC; CDR3aa: CASSPDRDGYNEQFF
j_gene: TRBJ1-1; abundance: .; d_gene: .; v_gene: TRBV5-1; CDR3nt: TGCGCCAGCAGCACGGGACAACTGAACACTGAAGCTTTCTTT; CDR3aa: CASSTGQLNTEAFF
j_gene: TRBJ2-7; abundance: .; d_gene: .; v_gene: TRBV14; CDR3nt: TGTGCCAGCAGCCAAGGCGCGTGGGGGGGCCACGAGCAGTACTTC; CDR3aa: CASSQGAWGGHEQYF
j_gene: TRBJ2-5; abundance: .; d_gene: .; v_gene: TRBV7-9; CDR3nt: TGTGCCAGCAGCTACCAGTCGGGGGAGACCCAGTACTTC; CDR3aa: CASSYQSGETQYF
j_gene: TRBJ2-2; abundance: .; d_gene: TRBD2; v_gene: TRBV6-2/TRBV6-3; CDR3nt: TGTGCCAGCAGTCACGAGGGCGGGAGTGCGGAGCTGTTTTTT; CDR3aa: CASSHEGGSAELFF
j_gene: TRBJ2-3; abundance: few; d_gene: TRBD2; v_gene: TRBV6-4; CDR3nt: TGTGCCAGCAGTGCGACTAGCGGGAGCACAGATACGCAGTATTTT; CDR3aa: CASSATSGSTDTQYF
j_gene: TRBJ2-2; abundance: .; d_gene: .; v_gene: TRBV7-3; CDR3nt: TGTGCCAGCAGCTTAAGCGGGCCTGACACCGGGGAGCTGTTTTTT; CDR3aa: CASSLSGPDTGELFF
j_gene: TRBJ2-5; abundance: once; d_gene: TRBD1; v_gene: TRBV5-4; CDR3nt: TGTGCCAGCAGCCCGAGGGGACAGGGGGGAGAGACCCAGTACTTC; CDR3aa: CASSPRGQGGETQYF
j_gene: TRBJ1-6; abundance: once; d_gene: .; v_gene: TRBV9; CDR3nt: TGTGCCAGCAGCGTAGTGGGAGAGGCTCCCCTCCACTTT; CDR3aa: CASSVVGEAPLHF